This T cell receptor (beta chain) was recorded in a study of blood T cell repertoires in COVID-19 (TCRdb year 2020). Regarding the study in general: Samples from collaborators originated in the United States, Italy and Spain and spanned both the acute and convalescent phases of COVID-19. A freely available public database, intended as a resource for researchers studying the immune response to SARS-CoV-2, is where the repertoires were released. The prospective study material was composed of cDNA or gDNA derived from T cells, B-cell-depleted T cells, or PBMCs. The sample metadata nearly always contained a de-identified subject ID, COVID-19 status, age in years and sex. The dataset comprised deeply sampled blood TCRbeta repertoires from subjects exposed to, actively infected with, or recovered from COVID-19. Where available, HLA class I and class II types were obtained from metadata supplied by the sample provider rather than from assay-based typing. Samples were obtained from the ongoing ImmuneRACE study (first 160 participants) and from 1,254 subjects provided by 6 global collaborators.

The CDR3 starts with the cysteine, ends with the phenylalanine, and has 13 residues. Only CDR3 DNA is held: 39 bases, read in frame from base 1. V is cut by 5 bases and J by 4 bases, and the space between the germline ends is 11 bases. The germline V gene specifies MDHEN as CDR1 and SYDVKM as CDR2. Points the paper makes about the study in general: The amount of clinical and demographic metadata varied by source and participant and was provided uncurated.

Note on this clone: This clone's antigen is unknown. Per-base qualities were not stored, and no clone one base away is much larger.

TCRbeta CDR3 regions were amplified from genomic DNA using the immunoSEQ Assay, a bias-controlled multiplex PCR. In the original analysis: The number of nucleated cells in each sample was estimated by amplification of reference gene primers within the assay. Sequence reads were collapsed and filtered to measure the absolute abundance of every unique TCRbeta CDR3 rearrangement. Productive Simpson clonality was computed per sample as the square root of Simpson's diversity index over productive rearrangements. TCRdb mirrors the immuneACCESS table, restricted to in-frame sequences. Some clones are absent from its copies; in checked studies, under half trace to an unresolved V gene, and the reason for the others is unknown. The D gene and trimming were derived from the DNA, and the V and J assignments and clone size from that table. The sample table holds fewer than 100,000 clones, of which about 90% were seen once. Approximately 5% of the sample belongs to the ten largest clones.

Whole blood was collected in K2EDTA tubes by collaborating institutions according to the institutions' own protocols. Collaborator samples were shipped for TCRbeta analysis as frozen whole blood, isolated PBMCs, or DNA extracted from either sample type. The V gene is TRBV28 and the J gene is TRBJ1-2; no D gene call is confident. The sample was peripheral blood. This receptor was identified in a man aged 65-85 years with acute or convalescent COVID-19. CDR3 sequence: CASSHRSSYGYTF. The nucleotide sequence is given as TGTGCCAGCAGTCACCGTTCGAGCTATGGCTACACCTTC.